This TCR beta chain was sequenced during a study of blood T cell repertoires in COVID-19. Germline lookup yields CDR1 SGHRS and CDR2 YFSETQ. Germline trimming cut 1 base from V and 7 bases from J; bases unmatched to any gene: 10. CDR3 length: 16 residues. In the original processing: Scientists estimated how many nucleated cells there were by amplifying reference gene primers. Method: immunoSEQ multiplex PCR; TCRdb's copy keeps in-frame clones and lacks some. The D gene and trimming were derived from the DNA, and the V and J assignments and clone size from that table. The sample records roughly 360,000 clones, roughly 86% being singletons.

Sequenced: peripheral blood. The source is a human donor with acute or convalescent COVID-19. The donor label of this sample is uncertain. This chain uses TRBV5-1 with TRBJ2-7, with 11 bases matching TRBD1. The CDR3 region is CASSLTIGQGAREQYF. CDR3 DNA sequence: TGCGCCAGCAGCTTGACCATAGGACAGGGGGCGCGGGAGCAGTACTTC.